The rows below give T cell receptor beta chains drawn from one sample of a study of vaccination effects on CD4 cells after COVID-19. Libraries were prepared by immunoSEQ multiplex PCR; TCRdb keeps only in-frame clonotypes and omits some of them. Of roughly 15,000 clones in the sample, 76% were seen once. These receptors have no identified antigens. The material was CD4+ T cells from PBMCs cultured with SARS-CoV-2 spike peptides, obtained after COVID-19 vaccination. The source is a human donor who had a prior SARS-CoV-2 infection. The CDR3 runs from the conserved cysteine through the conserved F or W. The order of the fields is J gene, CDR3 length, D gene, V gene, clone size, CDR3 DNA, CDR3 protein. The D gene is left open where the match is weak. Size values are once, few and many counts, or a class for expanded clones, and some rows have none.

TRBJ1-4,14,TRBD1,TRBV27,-,TGTGCCAGCAGTTTGACAGGGGCAAATGAAAAACTGTTTTTT,CASSLTGANEKLFF
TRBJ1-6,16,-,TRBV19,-,TGTGCCAGTAGTACTAGATGGCGAGGGGATAATTCACCCCTCCACTTT,CASSTRWRGDNSPLHF
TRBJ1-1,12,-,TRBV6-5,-,TGTGCCAGCAGGTACGCCGCCGCACAAGCTTTCTTT,CASRYAAAQAFF
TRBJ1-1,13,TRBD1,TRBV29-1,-,TGCAGCGCCGTGACAGGGCGGAACACTGAAGCTTTCTTT,CSAVTGRNTEAFF
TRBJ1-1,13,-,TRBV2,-,TGTGCCAGCAGGTCTTCGGGGGGCACTGAAGCTTTCTTT,CASRSSGGTEAFF
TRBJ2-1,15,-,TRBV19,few,TGTGCCAGTAGTAGGACATCCACGGTGATCGATGAGCAGTTCTTC,CASSRTSTVIDEQFF
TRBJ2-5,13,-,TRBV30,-,TGTGCCTGGAGTCTCGGGTTCCAAGAGACCCAGTACTTC,CAWSLGFQETQYF
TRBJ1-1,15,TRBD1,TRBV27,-,TGTGCCAGCAGTCTAAGGGACAGGGGGAACACTGAAGCTTTCTTT,CASSLRDRGNTEAFF
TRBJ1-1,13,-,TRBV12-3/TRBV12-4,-,TGTGCCAGCAGGAAGGAGATGAACACTGAAGCTTTCTTT,CASRKEMNTEAFF
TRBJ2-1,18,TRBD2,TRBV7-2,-,TGTGCCAGCAGCCCGCGCGCTAGCGGGGGGAACCTGTACAATGAGCAGTTCTTC,CASSPRASGGNLYNEQFF
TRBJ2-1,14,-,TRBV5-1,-,TGCGCCAGCACTGACAGCGATTTCGGCAATGAGCAGTTCTTC,CASTDSDFGNEQFF
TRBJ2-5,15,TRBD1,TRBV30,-,TGTGCCCCCAGAGGAGGTGGACAGGCTCGAGAGACCCAGTACTTC,CAPRGGGQARETQYF
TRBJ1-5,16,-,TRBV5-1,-,TGCGCCAGCAGCTGGCCGAGGACCTTAAGGGACCAGCCCCAGCATTTT,CASSWPRTLRDQPQHF
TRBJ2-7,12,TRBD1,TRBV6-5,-,TGTGCCAGCAGCCCAGGACAGGGTCGCCTGTACTTC,CASSPGQGRLYF
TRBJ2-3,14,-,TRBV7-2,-,TGTGCCAGCAGCTTAGTTCACTTCGGGGATACGCAGTATTTT,CASSLVHFGDTQYF
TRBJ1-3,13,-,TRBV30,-,TGTGCCTGGAGCCCGGAATGGGGAAACACCATATATTTT,CAWSPEWGNTIYF
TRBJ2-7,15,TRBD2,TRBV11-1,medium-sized,TGTGCCAGCAGCTTACTAGCGGGAGTTTGGTACGAGCAGTACTTC,CASSLLAGVWYEQYF
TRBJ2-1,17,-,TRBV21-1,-,TGTGCCAGCAGCAAAGTTGTTAAGGGCGTCTCCTACAATGAGCAGTTCTTC,CASSKVVKGVSYNEQFF
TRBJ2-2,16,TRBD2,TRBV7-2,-,TGTGCCAGCAGCTTCCGCGGGGGGTGGCTCGCCGGGGAGCTGTTTTTT,CASSFRGGWLAGELFF
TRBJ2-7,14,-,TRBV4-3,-,TGCGCCAGCAGCCCCCCGGGAGATCGGGACGAGCAGTACTTC,CASSPPGDRDEQYF
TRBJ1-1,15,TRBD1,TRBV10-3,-,TGTGCCATCAGTGGGAGTGGACAGGGGATAACTGAAGCTTTCTTT,CAISGSGQGITEAFF
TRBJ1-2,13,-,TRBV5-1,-,TGCGCCAGCAGCTTGGAACTGACCTATGGCTACACCTTC,CASSLELTYGYTF
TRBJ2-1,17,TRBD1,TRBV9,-,TGTGCCAGCAGCCCACAAAGACGGACAGGGCCAGACAATGAGCAGTTCTTC,CASSPQRRTGPDNEQFF
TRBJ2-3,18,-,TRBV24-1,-,TGTGCCACCAGTGATTTGCAACCTGGCGATAGCGGCACAGATACGCAGTATTTT,CATSDLQPGDSGTDTQYF
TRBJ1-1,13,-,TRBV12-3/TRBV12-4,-,TGTGCCACCGCCCCAAGAGATGGCACTGAAGCTTTCTTT,CATAPRDGTEAFF
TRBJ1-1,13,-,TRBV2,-,TGTGCCAGCAGTGCACAGGGGAACACTGAAGCTTTCTTT,CASSAQGNTEAFF
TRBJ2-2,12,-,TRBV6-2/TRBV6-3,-,TGTGCCAGCAGCCCTTACACCGGGGAGCTGTTTTTT,CASSPYTGELFF
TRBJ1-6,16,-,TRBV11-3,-,TGTGCCAGCAGCTTAGGCCTAAAGGGCTGGAATTCACCCCTCCACTTT,CASSLGLKGWNSPLHF
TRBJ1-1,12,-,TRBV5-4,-,TGTGCCAGCAGCTTGCCGAACACTGAAGCTTTCTTT,CASSLPNTEAFF
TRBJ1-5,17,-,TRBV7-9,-,TGTGCCAGCAGCTTAGGCCAGGGTGAGGGTAGCAATCAGCCCCAGCATTTT,CASSLGQGEGSNQPQHF
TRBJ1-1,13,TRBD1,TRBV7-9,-,TGTGCCAGCAGCTTGGGGGACAGCACGTTAGCTTTCTTT,CASSLGDSTLAFF
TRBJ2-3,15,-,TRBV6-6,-,TGTGCCAGCATTCTCTCCGGGAGTGGCGCAGATACGCAGTATTTT,CASILSGSGADTQYF
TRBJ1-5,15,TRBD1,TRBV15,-,TGTGCCACCAGCAGAGGACAGGGCCGATATCAGCCCCAGCATTTT,CATSRGQGRYQPQHF
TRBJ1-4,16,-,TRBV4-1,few,TGCGCCAGCAGCCAACTTGGGCCAGGGGTTTCCGGAAAACTGTTTTTT,CASSQLGPGVSGKLFF